Following are 26 T cell receptor beta chains from one sample sequenced in a study of shared clonotypes between healthy human individuals. TCRdb's copy holds only in-frame clones and misses some; the assay was immunoSEQ multiplex PCR. This table has about 1.1 million clones, about 84% appearing once. Material for sequencing was memory CD4+ T cells from PBMCs. The subset was: CD45RA-negative fraction. These receptors all come from a man younger than 35 in good health. Some clones in this sample may be carry-over from other donors' samples.

This chain joins TRBV7-2 and TRBJ1-5; D remains unclear. The CDR3 covers 15 residues. V lost 2 bases to trimming and J lost 4 bases, with 12 bases between them. Germline V CDR1 and CDR2: SGHTA, FQGNSA. CDR3 coding DNA: TGTGCCAGCAGCTTAAAAACGGGAAGAAATCAGCCCCAGCATTTT. Residues: CASSLKTGRNQPQHF.

The genes are TRBV11-3 and TRBJ2-7, with TRBD2 identical over 11 bases. Trimming at V came to 5 bases and at J to 6 bases, leaving 3 bases not matched to a gene. CDR1 and CDR2 from the germline V gene are SGHNT and YENEEA. This CDR3 has 13 residues. CDR3 bases: TGTGCCAGCAGCCAGCTAGCGGGAGGCGAGCAGTACTTC. It encodes CASSQLAGGEQYF.

The gene calls are TRBV4-1 and TRBJ2-1, with 10 bases identical to TRBD2. Germline CDR1 and CDR2: MGHRA and YSYEKL. The CDR3 has 18 residues. With V trimmed by 2 bases and J by 7 bases, 14 bases remained unmatched. This CDR3 reads CASSQKTSGILFGNEQFF. CDR3 DNA: TGCGCCAGCAGCCAAAAAACTAGCGGGATCCTCTTTGGGAATGAGCAGTTCTTC.

This chain connects TRBV7-9 to TRBJ2-5, with D tentatively TRBD2 (5 bases). This CDR3 is 13 amino acids long. Trimming removed 5 bases at V and 5 bases at J, with 12 bases between. Germline assignment: CDR1 SEHNR and CDR2 FQNEAQ (reference sequence). The CDR3 bases are TGTGCCAGCAGCCGAGGGAGTTTGGAGACCCAGTACTTC. Protein sequence: CASSRGSLETQYF.

About this clone: Other DNA variants within this sample encode the same CDR3. The chain couples TRBV30 to TRBJ2-5; tentative D call: TRBD2 (6 bases). This CDR3 comprises 11 residues. Per germline, CDR1 GTSNPN and CDR2 SVGIG (reference sequence). Deletions cut 5 bases from V and 4 bases from J, with 8 bases between. The CDR3 nucleotides are TGTGCCTGGTCCGGGGGAGAGACCCAGTACTTC. Translated: CAWSGGETQYF.

This chain links TRBV6-6 with TRBJ1-2; tentative D call: TRBD1 (6 bases). Germline V gives CDR1 MNHNY, CDR2 SVGAGI (reference sequence). CDR3 length: 13 residues. V gave up 7 bases and J gave up 5 bases, with 14 bases separating them. This CDR3 is CASKLNREYGYTF. For the CDR3, the DNA is TGTGCCAGCAAATTAAACAGGGAATATGGCTACACCTTC.

V usage is TRBV11-2 and J usage is TRBJ2-6; the D gene is possibly TRBD1 (5 bases). This CDR3 has 16 amino acids. Germline V lookup: CDR1 SGHAT, CDR2 FQNNGV. Trimming pared 5 bases from V and 2 bases from J, leaving 13 bases between. The CDR3 DNA reads TGTGCCAGCAGCCCGCTTGGGGCCCCTGGGGCCAACGTCCTGACTTTC. Translating it yields CASSPLGAPGANVLTF. Together with reference TRBV11-2 and TRBJ2-6, the CDR3 gives the full variable domain: EAGVAQSPRYKIIEKRQSVAFWCNPISGHATLYWYQQILGQGPKLLIQFQNNGVVDDSQLPKDRFSAERLKGVDSTLKIQPAKLEDSAVYLCASSPLGAPGANVLTFGAGSRLTVL.

This clone showed up just a few times. The sample holds other DNA sequences that translate to the same CDR3. The chain employs TRBV28 and TRBJ2-1, with unresolved D. Trimming stripped 2 bases from V and 9 bases from J, with 8 bases between. The CDR3 is 12 residues long. The germline V gene has CDR1 MDHEN and CDR2 SYDVKM. This CDR3 is CASSLLAREQFF. The CDR3 DNA reads as TGTGCCAGCAGTTTACTGGCCCGTGAGCAGTTCTTC.

This chain links TRBV7-3 with TRBJ2-7; 7 nucleotides align to TRBD2. This CDR3 spans 13 amino acids. With V trimmed by 3 bases and J by 8 bases, 7 bases remained unmatched. Germline-derived CDR1 and CDR2 are SGHTA and FQGTGA. CDR3 sequence: CASSFDEGGQQYF. The DNA for the CDR3 is TGTGCCAGCAGCTTCGATGAGGGAGGGCAGCAGTACTTC.

This rearrangement joins TRBV28 to TRBJ1-1; a weak D match, TRBD1 (5 bases). CDR1 is MDHEN, CDR2 SYDVKM, per germline. The CDR3 consists of 14 residues. V was shortened by 5 bases and J by 3 bases, with 13 bases between the two germline ends. CDR3 DNA: TGTGCCAGCAGTCCCCCCGGGGGATACACTGAAGCTTTCTTT. Amino acids: CASSPPGGYTEAFF. The complete variable domain, with remaining parts taken from reference TRBV28 and TRBJ1-1, reads DVKVTQSSRYLVKRTGEKVFLECVQDMDHENMFWYRQDPGLGLRLIYFSYDVKMKEKGDIPEGYSVSREKKERFSLILESASTNQTSMYLCASSPPGGYTEAFFGQGTRLTVV.

Note on this clone: Since a much larger clone is just one base distant, this may be a read error. Other DNA sequences in this specimen translate into the identical CDR3. The chain recombines TRBV30 with TRBJ2-3; D is unresolved. Looked up from germline, CDR1 is GTSNPN and CDR2 is SVGIG (reference sequence). There are 13 residues in the CDR3. CDR3: CAWSSATADTQYF. CDR3 nucleotide sequence: TGTGCCTGGAGTAGTGCGACCGCAGATACGCAGTATTTC.

This clone was seen more than once but under ten times. The chain couples TRBV5-6 to TRBJ1-2; D is undetermined. This CDR3 contains 13 residues. Trimming stripped 4 bases from V and 2 bases from J, with 9 bases between. The germline CDR1 and CDR2 sequences are SGHDT and YYEEEE. The CDR3 region has the DNA TGTGCCAGCAGCACCACAGCAAACTATGGCTACACCTTC. Translated, it gives CASSTTANYGYTF.

V is TRBV5-1 and J is TRBJ2-5; D gene uncertain. V gave up 1 base and J gave up 2 bases, with 12 bases separating them. CDR3 length: 15 amino acids. Germline V gene lookup returns CDR1 SGHRS and CDR2 YFSETQ. CDR3 sequence: CASSLWGAAQETQYF. The CDR3 DNA sequence: TGCGCCAGCAGCTTGTGGGGTGCCGCGCAAGAGACCCAGTACTTC.

The V gene is TRBV6-1, the J gene TRBJ2-2; the match to TRBD2 covers 12 bases. The CDR3 contains 17 residues. Germline CDR1 reads MNHNS; CDR2 reads SASEGT. Losses at the gene ends were 4 bases for V and 1 base for J; bases not matched to a gene: 4. The CDR3 loop reads CASSGWTSGVNTGELFF. CDR3 DNA: TGTGCCAGCAGTGGTTGGACTAGCGGGGTGAACACCGGGGAGCTGTTTTTT.

There are a few counts of this clone. The chain has TRBV25-1 and TRBJ1-2; 8 nucleotides agree with TRBD1. The junction had 1 base not matched to a gene; V was cut back by 6 bases and J by 7 bases. The CDR3 runs to 11 residues. Per germline, CDR1 MGHDK and CDR2 SYGVNS. The chain's CDR3 is CASSQGAGYTF. The CDR3 nucleotides are TGTGCCAGCAGCCAGGGGGCTGGCTACACCTTC.

This chain connects TRBV28 to TRBJ1-2; D might be TRBD1 (5 bases). CDR1 MDHEN and CDR2 SYDVKM come from the germline V gene. Trimming pared 6 bases from V and 5 bases from J, leaving 16 bases between. The CDR3 consists of 14 residues. The CDR3 sequence is CASRSPGGSYGYTF. In DNA, the CDR3 is TGTGCCAGCAGATCCCCGGGGGGTTCTTATGGCTACACCTTC.

The J gene is TRBJ1-2, the V gene TRBV19, with D perhaps TRBD1 (6 bases). This CDR3 has 12 amino acids. Germline V lookup: CDR1 LNHDA, CDR2 SQIVND (reference sequence). Deletions cut 8 bases from V and 5 bases from J, with 12 bases between. The CDR3 DNA is TGTGCCAGTCGGGACATTACATATGGCTACACCTTC. Residues: CASRDITYGYTF.

The rearrangement joins TRBV6-6 to TRBJ2-3, with D possibly matching TRBD1 (6 bases). V was shortened by 6 bases and J by 2 bases, with 12 bases between the two germline ends. The CDR3 runs 14 residues. Germline values: CDR1 MNHNY, CDR2 SVGAGI (reference sequence). CDR3 DNA sequence: TGTGCCAGCAGGACAGGTGGGCCCACAGATACGCAGTATTTT. This translates into CASRTGGPTDTQYF.

This chain links TRBV28 with TRBJ2-7, with 7 positions matching TRBD1. V lost 4 bases and J lost 6; bases outside the gene matches: 9. This CDR3 spans 14 amino acids. Germline lookup yields CDR1 MDHEN and CDR2 SYDVKM. In DNA form, the CDR3 reads TGTGCCAGCAGTTCCACAGGGGCTTCGGGCGAGCAGTACTTC. This sequence encodes CASSSTGASGEQYF. Full variable domain (outside the CDR3, taken from reference TRBV28 and TRBJ2-7): DVKVTQSSRYLVKRTGEKVFLECVQDMDHENMFWYRQDPGLGLRLIYFSYDVKMKEKGDIPEGYSVSREKKERFSLILESASTNQTSMYLCASSSTGASGEQYFGPGTRLTVT.

The rearrangement links TRBV18 to TRBJ2-5; tentatively, D is TRBD2 (5 bases). With 3 bases removed from V and 5 bases from J, the gap between germline ends came to 19 bases. The CDR3 is 16 amino acids. Germline CDR1 is KGHSH and CDR2 is LQKENI. The CDR3 region has the DNA TGTGCCAGCTCACCCCGTTCGTCGTCCCCGGGGGAGACCCAGTACTTC. Translating it yields CASSPRSSSPGETQYF.

V gene TRBV6-5 combines with J gene TRBJ1-1; D unresolved. The V gene lost 0 bases and the J gene lost 4 bases, with 12 bases spanning the gap. Germline CDR1 and CDR2: MNHEY and SVGAGI. This CDR3 is 15 amino acids long. CDR3 nucleotide sequence: TGTGCCAGCAGTTACTCGATAGCGGGGATCACTGAAGCTTTCTTT. Translation gives CASSYSIAGITEAFF.

For this clone: This may arise from a read error, as a much more abundant clone is one base away. As the CDR3 is not closed by the conserved phenylalanine or tryptophan, this likely results from a read error. The chain is built from TRBV4-3 and TRBJ1-2; no firm D call. The V and J ends lost 1 base and 3 bases respectively, with 6 bases between them. Germline lookup yields CDR1 LGHNA and CDR2 YSLEER. The CDR3 is made up of 13 amino acids. The CDR3 spells CASSQGVDYGYTL. CDR3 nucleotides: TGCGCCAGCAGCCAAGGGGTAGACTATGGCTACACCCTC.

The rearrangement links TRBV30 to TRBJ1-3; D is perhaps TRBD1 (5 bases). V was cut by 4 bases and J by 2 bases, with 9 bases left in between. This CDR3 is built from 13 residues. Germline V CDR1 and CDR2: GTSNPN, SVGIG (reference sequence). The CDR3 DNA sequence: TGTGCCTGGAATTGGGGCACTGGAAACACCATATATTTT. As protein: CAWNWGTGNTIYF.

The V call is TRBV30, the J call TRBJ1-6; perhaps TRBD1 as D (5 bases). This CDR3 contains 15 residues. CDR1 is GTSNPN, CDR2 SVGIG, per germline (reference sequence). The V and J ends lost 3 bases and 6 bases respectively, with 15 bases between them. The CDR3 DNA reads TGTGCCTGGAGCCCCCCCCAGGGTGCTAATTCACCCCTCCACTTT. Its translation is CAWSPPQGANSPLHF.

The J gene is TRBJ1-2, the V gene TRBV2, with a tentative D call TRBD1 (6 bases). Germline values: CDR1 SNHLY, CDR2 FYNNEI. Deletions cut 6 bases from V and 2 bases from J, with 13 bases between. The CDR3 runs 14 residues. The CDR3 DNA reads as TGTGCCAGCAGACCGCCGACAGGAAACTATGGCTACACCTTC. Residues: CASRPPTGNYGYTF.

This clone occurred a few times. The genes are TRBV29-1 and TRBJ1-4; TRBD1 aligns across 7 bases. The CDR3 is 13 amino acids. Germline V gene lookup returns CDR1 SQVTM and CDR2 ANQGSEA. The V gene end was trimmed by 4 bases and the J gene end by 6 bases; junction bases not matched to a gene: 5. The CDR3 loop is CSVAGQADEKLFF. CDR3 nucleotide sequence: TGCAGCGTTGCTGGACAGGCCGATGAAAAACTGTTTTTT.